This T cell receptor (beta chain) is drawn from a study of T cells in localized non-small cell lung cancer. Sequencing was performed with immunoSEQ multiplex PCR; in TCRdb, only in-frame clones are kept and a portion is missing. The sample includes tens of thousands of clones, 87% of them seen just once. V lost 7 bases to trimming and J lost 4 bases, with 16 bases between them. Germline values: CDR1 SQVTM, CDR2 ANQGSEA. The CDR3 is 13 residues long. This clone appeared once. No antigen is known for it. General study findings and limits: Heterogeneity remains possible because sequencing was limited to only one tumor region.

The input for sequencing was peripheral blood mononuclear cells, taken before any cancer treatment. The sequence was collected from a man aged 40 to 70 with stage III lung adenocarcinoma. This rearrangement joins TRBV29-1 to TRBJ1-2; the D gene is possibly TRBD1 (5 bases). The CDR3 reads CSARAQGGYGYTF. The CDR3 bases are TGCAGCGCCAGGGCGCAGGGTGGCTATGGCTACACCTTC. Looking up the rest from reference TRBV29-1 and TRBJ1-2 gives the full variable domain: SAVISQKPSRDICQRGTSLTIQCQVDSQVTMMFWYRQQPGQSLTLIATANQGSEATYESGFVIDKFPISRPNLTFSTLTVSNMSPEDSSIYLCSARAQGGYGYTFGSGTRLTVV.